These 14 T cell receptor beta chains were sequenced from one sample in a study of early T cells in non-severe SARS-CoV-2 infection. One entry per CDR3 protein results from TCRdb running MiXCR on the 5' RACE reads. The sample includes 52,000 or so distinct CDR3 sequences, under 15% seen only once; the top ten take around 1.4%. Sequencing input: whole blood. Every receptor here comes from an adult who was a healthcare worker with PCR-confirmed SARS-CoV-2 infection or an uninfected control (not recorded which).

This clonotype was seen at least ten times. V usage is TRBV24-1 and J usage is TRBJ2-3; D perhaps matches TRBD2 (6 bases). Trimming cost V 2 bases and J 4 bases, with 15 bases left between them. Germline V gene lookup returns CDR1 KGHDR and CDR2 SFDVKD. This CDR3 region has 16 residues. In nucleotides, the CDR3 is TGTGCCACCAGTGATTCCTCCGGCGCGGGGCCAGATACGCAGTATTTT. It translates to CATSDSSGAGPDTQYF.

This clonotype was counted only a few times. The chain links TRBV29-1 to TRBJ2-7; D is perhaps TRBD2 (6 bases). The germline V gene has CDR1 SQVTM and CDR2 ANQGSEA. The germline V and J ends were trimmed by 7 bases and 2 bases, with 9 bases remaining between them. This CDR3 contains 11 residues. CDR3 DNA: TGCAGCGGAGGACTACCCTACGAGCAGTACTTC. Encoded protein: CSGGLPYEQYF.

This clonotype was observed a handful of times. The chain links TRBV18 to TRBJ2-7; perhaps TRBD1 as D (5 bases). Germline CDR1 and CDR2: KGHSH and LQKENI. Trimming took off 1 base at V and 0 bases at J, with 13 bases between the two ends. This CDR3 has 16 residues. This CDR3 is CASSPQTVLSSYEQYF. CDR3 sequence (DNA): TGTGCCAGCTCACCACAGACAGTATTAAGCTCCTACGAGCAGTACTTC. Using reference TRBV18 and TRBJ2-7 for the parts outside the CDR3, the full variable domain is NAGVMQNPRHLVRRRGQEARLRCSPMKGHSHVYWYRQLPEEGLKFMVYLQKENIIDESGMPKERFSAEFPKEGPSILRIQQVVRGDSAAYFCASSPQTVLSSYEQYFGPGTRLTVT.

This clonotype occurred a few times. V is TRBV10-3 and J is TRBJ1-3; perhaps TRBD1 as D (5 bases). Trimming removed 7 bases from V and 1 base from J, with 14 bases in between. This CDR3 region has 15 residues. Germline V gene data show CDR1 as ENHRY and CDR2 as SYGVKD. The CDR3 nucleotides are TGTGCCATCACCCAGCTCGCAGGGTCTGGAAACACCATATATTTT. Translated, it gives CAITQLAGSGNTIYF.

This clonotype occurred a few times. The chain couples TRBV29-1 to TRBJ2-7, with a tentative D call TRBD2 (6 bases). V was pared by 5 bases and J by 0 bases, with 20 bases between. The CDR3 is 16 residues long. Germline CDR1 SQVTM, CDR2 ANQGSEA. The CDR3 DNA reads as TGCAGCGTTCATACTCCCCGTAGCGGTGACTCCTACGAGCAGTACTTC. Its translation is CSVHTPRSGDSYEQYF.

The sample holds many counts of this clonotype. This chain links TRBV29-1 with TRBJ2-7; the D gene is possibly TRBD1 (5 bases). The CDR3 runs 11 residues. The V gene lost 4 bases and the J gene lost 1 base, with 5 bases spanning the gap. CDR1 and CDR2 from the germline V gene are SQVTM and ANQGSEA. The CDR3 protein is CSVGTSYEQYF. CDR3 in DNA: TGCAGCGTTGGGACATCCTACGAGCAGTACTTC.

This clonotype was counted between two and nine times. The chain uses TRBV29-1 and TRBJ2-1; D possibly matches TRBD1 or TRBD2 (5 bases each). Germline V lookup: CDR1 SQVTM, CDR2 ANQGSEA. The CDR3 contains 14 residues. V was clipped by 4 bases and J by 7 bases, with 17 bases between them. The CDR3 sequence: CSVVPAVGANEQFF. The CDR3 coding sequence is TGCAGCGTTGTACCAGCGGTCGGGGCAAATGAGCAGTTCTTC.

This clonotype was detected ten times or more. V is TRBV7-2 and J is TRBJ2-2; D gene uncertain. The germline CDR1 and CDR2 sequences are SGHTA and FQGNSA. The V gene lost 2 bases and the J gene lost 1 base, with 5 bases spanning the gap. There are 14 residues in the CDR3. CDR3 bases: TGTGCCAGCAGCTTACGGCAGAACACCGGGGAGCTGTTTTTT. This sequence encodes CASSLRQNTGELFF.

V and J are TRBV9 and TRBJ2-2; TRBD2 agrees at 8 bases. Germline V gene data show CDR1 as SGDLS and CDR2 as YYNGEE. V trimming: 0 bases; J trimming: 2 bases; junction bases outside the gene matches: 9. The CDR3 is 18 amino acids. The CDR3, as DNA: TGTGCCAGCAGCGTAGCACCAGCGGGGGCCGCAAACACCGGGGAGCTGTTTTTT. Protein sequence: CASSVAPAGAANTGELFF. Supplemented by reference TRBV9 and TRBJ2-2, the full variable domain reads DSGVTQTPKHLITATGQRVTLRCSPRSGDLSVYWYQQSLDQGLQFLIQYYNGEERAKGNILERFSAQQFPDLHSELNLSSLELGDSALYFCASSVAPAGAANTGELFFGEGSRLTVL.

V and J are TRBV6-2 or TRBV6-3 and TRBJ1-1, with D hard to call. Germline V gives CDR1 MNHEY, CDR2 SVGEGT. CDR3 length: 14 residues. Deletions cut 6 bases from V and 0 bases from J, with 11 bases between. CDR3 nucleotide sequence: TGTGCCAGCAGACCGGACGGTCTGAACACTGAAGCTTTCTTT. Translated: CASRPDGLNTEAFF.

This clonotype was recorded at least ten times. The gene calls are TRBV12-3 or TRBV12-4 and TRBJ2-4; TRBD2 matches 8 bases. V was clipped by 4 bases and J by 6 bases; unmatched bases: 5. The CDR3 totals 14 residues. The CDR3 spells CASSYTAGGNIQYF. The CDR3, as DNA: TGTGCCAGCAGTTACACCGCGGGGGGAAACATTCAGTACTTC.

This clonotype was observed a handful of times. For the CDR3, the DNA is TGTGCCAGTAGTATAGCGAGGGGCGATACGCAGTATTTT. Translating gives CASSIARGDTQYF. This chain connects TRBV19 to TRBJ2-3; D may be TRBD1 or TRBD2 (5 bases each). Per the germline V gene, CDR1 is LNHDA and CDR2 is SQIVND (reference sequence). The V end was cut by 1 base, the J end by 6 bases, with 8 bases between. The CDR3 totals 13 residues.

This clonotype has at least ten counts. V gene TRBV5-5 combines with J gene TRBJ2-3; D is tentatively TRBD1 or TRBD2 (5 bases each). The CDR3 contains 14 residues. The ends were cut back, 2 bases at V and 1 base at J, with 8 bases in the middle. The germline CDR1 and CDR2 sequences are SGHKS and YYEKEE (reference sequence). CDR3 in DNA: TGTGCCAGCAGCTTTTGGGACGGCACAGATACGCAGTATTTT. This codes for CASSFWDGTDTQYF. Full variable domain (outside the CDR3, taken from reference TRBV5-5 and TRBJ2-3): DAGVTQSPTHLIKTRGQQVTLRCSPISGHKSVSWYQQVLGQGPQFIFQYYEKEERGRGNFPDRFSARQFPNYSSELNVNALLLGDSALYLCASSFWDGTDTQYFGPGTRLTVL.

Many counts were recorded for this clonotype. The chain links TRBV28 to TRBJ2-1; TRBD1 might be the D (5 bases). In germline, CDR1 is MDHEN, CDR2 SYDVKM. Trimming removed 6 bases from V and 0 bases from J, with 12 bases in between. CDR3 length: 15 residues. The DNA for the CDR3 is TGTGCCAGCAGGTTGGACACCTCCTCCTACAATGAGCAGTTCTTC. Translated: CASRLDTSSYNEQFF.